Presented here are 28 T cell receptor beta chains from one specimen sequenced in a study of identical twins' blood T cells. TCRdb itself ran the 5' RACE reads through MiXCR, one entry per CDR3 protein. The table lists hundreds of thousands of distinct CDR3 sequences, roughly 28% of them singletons. The source material was PBMCs. The receptors were gathered from a woman aged 18-55 years in good health.

The rearrangement uses TRBV11-2 and TRBJ2-7; D is uncertain. CDR3 length: 12 amino acids. V lost 5 bases and J 2 bases, leaving 7 bases between the germline ends. CDR1 is SGHAT, CDR2 FQNNGV, per germline. CDR3 loop: CASSGRPYEQYF. The CDR3 DNA sequence: TGTGCCAGCAGCGGACGACCCTACGAGCAGTACTTC.

This clonotype was observed a handful of times. The rearrangement uses TRBV20-1 and TRBJ2-3; no reliable D call. With 1 base removed from V and 1 base from J, the gap between germline ends came to 9 bases. CDR1 DFQATT and CDR2 SNEGSKA come from the germline V gene (reference sequence). The CDR3 contains 14 residues. As DNA, the CDR3 is TGCAGTGCTAGAGGCTTTCCGGGCACAGATACGCAGTATTTT. Residues: CSARGFPGTDTQYF.

In this sample, this clonotype turned up a few times. V and J are TRBV5-1 and TRBJ1-5; D uncertain. The V gene lost 3 bases and the J gene lost 1 base, with 11 bases spanning the gap. This CDR3 has 15 residues. Germline CDR1 and CDR2: SGHRS and YFSETQ. The CDR3 DNA reads TGCGCCAGCAGCTCTGTCCCGGGGAGCAATCAGCCCCAGCATTTT. Its translation is CASSSVPGSNQPQHF.

The genes are TRBV5-5 and TRBJ2-3; 7 bases line up with TRBD2. This CDR3 comprises 15 residues. Germline loops: CDR1 SGHKS, CDR2 YYEKEE (reference sequence). The ends lost 3 bases at V and 0 bases at J; junction bases unmatched: 4. The CDR3 region has the DNA TGTGCCAGCAGCTACAGCGGGATTAGCACAGATACGCAGTATTTT. Translation: CASSYSGISTDTQYF.

The table lists this clonotype with a few counts. The rearrangement links TRBV9 to TRBJ1-1; maybe TRBD1 (6 bases). Germline V lookup: CDR1 SGDLS, CDR2 YYNGEE. This CDR3 contains 16 residues. The V end was cut by 3 bases, the J end by 3 bases, with 18 bases between. CDR3 DNA: TGTGCCAGCAGCGCCGGGACACCCCTGGGGGACACTGAAGCTTTCTTT. It yields the protein CASSAGTPLGDTEAFF.

The J gene is TRBJ1-2, the V gene TRBV3-1, with D tentatively TRBD1 (5 bases). This CDR3 contains 11 residues. The V gene's germline CDR1 is LGHDT and CDR2 YNNKEL (reference sequence). The ends were cut back, 3 bases at V and 7 bases at J, with 6 bases in the middle. CDR3 in amino acids: CASSHQGGYTF. The CDR3 coding sequence is TGTGCCAGCAGCCACCAGGGTGGCTACACCTTC. Drawing the rest from reference TRBV3-1 and TRBJ1-2, the complete variable domain is DTAVSQTPKYLVTQMGNDKSIKCEQNLGHDTMYWYKQDSKKFLKIMFSYNNKELIINETVPNRFSPKSPDKAHLNLHINSLELGDSAVYFCASSHQGGYTFGSGTRLTVV.

This clonotype was seen once. The chain is built from TRBV5-1 and TRBJ2-3, with D tentatively TRBD2 (5 bases). This CDR3 contains 16 residues. Germline CDR1 SGHRS, CDR2 YFSETQ. V was pared by 7 bases and J by 4 bases, with 22 bases between. CDR3: CASLALFTRLADTQYF. The CDR3 DNA sequence: TGCGCCAGCTTGGCCCTGTTTACTAGGTTAGCAGATACGCAGTATTTT.

This clonotype has more than one count but fewer than ten. This chain links TRBV20-1 with TRBJ1-1; no definite D call. Germline V gene data show CDR1 as DFQATT and CDR2 as SNEGSKA (reference sequence). Between the trimmed V and J ends, which lost 2 bases and 8 bases, there was a span of 9 bases. This CDR3 is 11 amino acids long. The CDR3: CSARRGIEAFF. DNA for the CDR3: TGCAGTGCTAGAAGAGGAATAGAAGCTTTCTTT.

J is TRBJ1-1 and V is TRBV6-5, with D possibly matching TRBD1 (5 bases). Germline V CDR1 and CDR2: MNHEY, SVGAGI. There are 16 residues in the CDR3. The germline V and J ends were trimmed by 2 bases and 1 base, with 14 bases remaining between them. CDR3 nucleotide sequence: TGTGCCAGCAGTTACCGGACTTTACAGGCGAACACTGAAGCTTTCTTT. It encodes CASSYRTLQANTEAFF.

To note about this clonotype: This may be a read error, as it is one base from a much larger clone. The chain joins TRBV6-6 to TRBJ1-1; D is unresolved. CDR1 is MNHNY and CDR2 is SVGAGI in the germline V gene (reference sequence). CDR3 size: 11 residues. Trimming took 5 bases from V and 5 from J, leaving 6 bases between them. The CDR3 reads CASSNGTEAFF. The CDR3 bases are TGTGCCAGCAGTAATGGGACTGAAGCTTTCTTT.

The rearrangement links TRBV20-1 to TRBJ2-1; 10 nucleotides agree with TRBD2. In germline, CDR1 is DFQATT, CDR2 SNEGSKA (reference sequence). This CDR3 comprises 14 residues. The ends lost 6 bases at V and 5 bases at J; junction bases unmatched: 7. The CDR3 region is CSASGRAHHNEQFF. The CDR3 coding sequence is TGCAGTGCGAGCGGGAGGGCCCACCACAATGAGCAGTTCTTC.

In its sample, this clonotype was seen a few times. The chain links TRBV19 to TRBJ1-3; D remains unclear. V was cut by 9 bases and J by 0 bases, with 6 bases left in between. Germline V gene lookup returns CDR1 LNHDA and CDR2 SQIVND (reference sequence). The CDR3 consists of 12 residues. Here the CDR3 reads CASLSSGNTIYF. The CDR3 bases are TGTGCCAGCCTGAGCTCTGGAAACACCATATATTTT.

The chain recombines TRBV20-1 with TRBJ1-2; 7 bases line up with TRBD1. This CDR3 spans 11 amino acids. V was pared by 3 bases and J by 12 bases, with 7 bases of the junction left unmatched. Germline V gene data show CDR1 as DFQATT and CDR2 as SNEGSKA (reference sequence). CDR3 nucleotides: TGCAGTGCTAGGGGCCTAGGGGGCCACACCTTC. It specifies CSARGLGGHTF.

Points on this clonotype: One end of the junction varies from germline; a read error may be responsible. The chain recombines TRBV20-1 with TRBJ1-2; D gene unclear. This CDR3 region has 11 residues. Germline V gives CDR1 DFQATT, CDR2 SNEGSKA (reference sequence). CDR3 region: CSARSVYGHTF. The CDR3 region has the DNA TGCAGTGCTAGATCGGTTTATGGCCACACCTTC.

V and J are TRBV7-2 and TRBJ2-2; 7 bases map to TRBD2. This CDR3 comprises 16 residues. CDR1 and CDR2 (germline): SGHTA, FQGNSA. V dropped 5 bases and J dropped 1; count of bases not matched to a gene: 7. Here the CDR3 reads CASSPWTRLNTGELFF. The DNA of the CDR3 is TGTGCCAGCAGCCCCTGGACTAGATTGAACACCGGGGAGCTGTTTTTT.

V and J are TRBV5-1 and TRBJ1-1; no reliable D call. The V gene's germline CDR1 is SGHRS and CDR2 YFSETQ. The CDR3 consists of 15 residues. Trimming took off 3 bases at V and 1 base at J, with 13 bases between the two ends. CDR3: CASSSEPTENTEAFF. The CDR3 nucleotides read TGCGCCAGCAGCTCAGAACCTACAGAGAACACTGAAGCTTTCTTT.

This clonotype was seen only once. Mismatch with germline at one junction end may stem from a read error. V and J are TRBV5-1 and TRBJ1-3; 7 nucleotides align to TRBD1. The germline gives CDR1 SGHRS, CDR2 YFSETQ. This CDR3 has 14 residues. The DNA of the CDR3 is TGCGTCAGCAGCCCCGGGACAGTAGATCTCACCATATATTTT. It translates to CVSSPGTVDLTIYF.

The chain joins TRBV4-3 to TRBJ1-3; D ambiguous. V shed 5 bases and J shed 0 bases, with 14 bases lying between them. CDR1 and CDR2 from the germline V gene are LGHNA and YSLEER. CDR3 length: 16 amino acids. In DNA form, the CDR3 reads TGCGCCAGCAGCAAGTACCTGCAATACTCTGGAAACACCATATATTTT. Its protein product is CASSKYLQYSGNTIYF.

This clonotype was seen more than once but under ten times. Sequence at one end of the junction differs from germline and may be a read error. This chain joins TRBV14 and TRBJ2-5; D is perhaps TRBD2 (5 bases). There are 12 residues in the CDR3. CDR1 SGHDN and CDR2 FVKESK come from the germline V gene. The CDR3 DNA follows: TGTGCCAGCAGCCACCAGTGGGAGACCCATTACTTC. Translation: CASSHQWETHYF.

A word on this clonotype: A junction end diverges from the germline sequence, so it may reflect a read error. V usage is TRBV2 and J usage is TRBJ2-7, with 7 bases identical to TRBD2. The germline gives CDR1 SNHLY, CDR2 FYNNEI. This CDR3 has 16 amino acids. The CDR3 protein is CASSQAWGTISYEQYF. The CDR3 region has the DNA TGTGCCAGCAGTCAAGCATGGGGGACTATCTCCTACGAGCAGTACTTC.

V is TRBV9 and J is TRBJ2-3; tentatively, D is TRBD1 (5 bases). Per germline, CDR1 SGDLS and CDR2 YYNGEE. Trimming pared 0 bases from V and 4 bases from J, leaving 15 bases between. CDR3 length: 16 amino acids. The CDR3 reads CASSVVNQGTADTQYF. CDR3 nucleotide sequence: TGTGCCAGCAGCGTAGTGAACCAGGGAACGGCAGATACGCAGTATTTT.

A few counts support this clonotype. The chain combines TRBV29-1 with TRBJ2-5; the D gene is possibly TRBD2 (6 bases). CDR3 length: 14 amino acids. Germline V gene sequence: CDR1 SQVTM, CDR2 ANQGSEA. Trimming took off 5 bases at V and 2 bases at J, with 15 bases between the two ends. CDR3 protein: CSVWGLARQETQYF. The DNA for the CDR3 is TGCAGCGTTTGGGGACTCGCTAGACAAGAGACCCAGTACTTC.

The rearrangement uses TRBV20-1 and TRBJ2-1; D is undetermined. CDR1 and CDR2 (germline): DFQATT, SNEGSKA (reference sequence). Trimming shortened V by 3 bases and J by 5 bases, and 11 bases separated the two germline ends. This CDR3 is built from 13 residues. CDR3 sequence (DNA): TGCAGTGCTAGTTCACTACTTGACAATGAGCAGTTCTTC. It is translated as CSASSLLDNEQFF.

CDR3 nucleotides: TGTGCCAGCAGCTACAGCCTTAGCAACACTGAAGCTTTCTTT. It is translated as CASSYSLSNTEAFF. J is TRBJ1-1 and V is TRBV11-2; D is unresolved. V lost 4 bases and J lost 2, with 11 bases in between. The CDR3 consists of 14 residues. The germline gives CDR1 SGHAT, CDR2 FQNNGV. Looking up the rest from reference TRBV11-2 and TRBJ1-1 gives the full variable domain: EAGVAQSPRYKIIEKRQSVAFWCNPISGHATLYWYQQILGQGPKLLIQFQNNGVVDDSQLPKDRFSAERLKGVDSTLKIQPAKLEDSAVYLCASSYSLSNTEAFFGQGTRLTVV.

This clonotype was seen many times. The chain recombines TRBV5-1 with TRBJ1-1; TRBD1 agrees at 9 bases. Germline values: CDR1 SGHRS, CDR2 YFSETQ. V lost 8 bases to trimming and J lost 1 base; unmatched junction nucleotides: 9. This CDR3 comprises 15 residues. CDR3 nucleotides: TGCGCCAGTGCTGGGACAGGGTATTCGAACACTGAAGCTTTCTTT. It translates to CASAGTGYSNTEAFF. The complete variable domain, with remaining parts taken from reference TRBV5-1 and TRBJ1-1, reads KAGVTQTPRYLIKTRGQQVTLSCSPISGHRSVSWYQQTPGQGLQFLFEYFSETQRNKGNFPGRFSGRQFSNSRSEMNVSTLELGDSALYLCASAGTGYSNTEAFFGQGTRLTVV.

V is TRBV6-1 and J is TRBJ2-3, with a possible D match to TRBD1 (5 bases). The V gene's germline CDR1 is MNHNS and CDR2 SASEGT. V was cut by 2 bases and J by 2 bases, with 20 bases left in between. The CDR3 length is 18 residues. As DNA, the CDR3 is TGTGCCAGCAGTGAACGCGTTGGGTTGGGGCTTTCCACAGATACGCAGTATTTT. Encoded protein: CASSERVGLGLSTDTQYF.

Ten or more counts support this clonotype. The V call is TRBV9, the J call TRBJ2-1; a weak D match, TRBD2 (5 bases). Germline V gene lookup returns CDR1 SGDLS and CDR2 YYNGEE. Trimming shortened V by 0 bases and J by 1 base, and 8 bases separated the two germline ends. The CDR3 runs 15 residues. CDR3 bases: TGTGCCAGCAGCGTAGAGGGAGTGTCCTACAATGAGCAGTTCTTC. Encoded protein: CASSVEGVSYNEQFF. The full variable domain, its missing parts supplied by reference TRBV9 and TRBJ2-1, is DSGVTQTPKHLITATGQRVTLRCSPRSGDLSVYWYQQSLDQGLQFLIQYYNGEERAKGNILERFSAQQFPDLHSELNLSSLELGDSALYFCASSVEGVSYNEQFFGPGTRLTVL.

The V and J genes are TRBV20-1 and TRBJ1-1; D might be TRBD1 (5 bases). Germline V gene lookup returns CDR1 DFQATT and CDR2 SNEGSKA (reference sequence). The CDR3 contains 14 residues. V lost 6 bases and J 5 bases, leaving 19 bases between the germline ends. The CDR3 region has the DNA TGCAGTGCCCCGGTCGCGGGGGTCGGGACTGAAGCTTTCTTT. It translates to CSAPVAGVGTEAFF.